This record looks at one TCR beta chain sequence and its context. Its antigen is currently not known. Base qualities are not at hand, and no much larger clone is one base apart. The CDR1 and CDR2 encoded by the germline V gene are SQVTM and ANQGSEA. Trimmed from V: 6 bases; trimmed from J: 2 bases; junction bases lacking a gene match: 8. Including the terminal cysteine and phenylalanine, the CDR3 comprises 16 residues. Only CDR3 DNA remains: 48 bases, in frame from the first base. Library preparation used the immunoSEQ multiplex PCR assay. For TCR sequencing, RNA was extracted from every sample and reverse transcribed into cDNA to serve as template. First-strand cDNA was synthesized with SuperScript III using a 2:1 mix of oligo-dT and random hexamers. A synthetic immune receptor repertoire was used to gauge amplification bias, and whatever bias remained was removed computationally. On the study's bioinformatics: Raw reads were preprocessed to remove errors, and CDR3 was defined by IMGT conventions from the conserved cysteine to phenylalanine. Clonality was calculated as 1 minus Shannon entropy normalized by log2 of the number of productive unique TCRs. Whether scalp clones were CD4 or CD8 was inferred by matching scalp TCRbeta sequences against CD4 and CD8 repertoires sorted from blood. TCRdb stores this immuneACCESS table with in-frame sequences only. Part of the clones is absent; in the studies checked, under half of the shortfall reflects unresolved V genes, and no reason is known for the rest. V and J calls and clone size follow that table, whereas D and trimming were derived from the DNA. The sample table records about 180,000 clones; about 70% of these occur just once. The ten largest account for 10% to 12% of the sample.

This specimen's time point label, per the study, means: baseline before oral tofacitinib. Lesional scalp punch biopsies and peripheral blood were obtained from alopecia areata patients. After PBMCs were isolated by density centrifugation and stained for CD3, CD4 and CD8, a FACSAria was used to sort CD4+ and CD8+ T cells. This entry is derived from a study of CD8+ T cells in alopecia areata (dated by TCRdb to between 2018 and 2020). Turning to the overall study: The treated patients took part in an open-label pilot trial in which moderate-to-severe alopecia areata was treated with oral tofacitinib at 5 to 10 mg twice daily. immunoSEQ multiplex PCR using 35 Vbeta forward primers and 13 Jbeta reverse primers was used to amplify TCRbeta CDR3 regions. Biopsies were taken from tofacitinib-treated patients at baseline and at 4 and 24 weeks of treatment, and a later scalp biopsy was taken in several of the tofacitinib-treated patients. The study used high-throughput TCRbeta sequencing to examine T cell clonal expansion in alopecia areata, in both the C3H/HeJ mouse model and human patients. Scalp clonality was compared among normal scalp (n=4), patchy alopecia areata scalp (n=8), and alopecia totalis/universalis scalp (n=8). Tofacitinib was administered for 6 to 18 months, and 6 months of follow-up off drug were then conducted to assess delayed response and recurrence. RNA came from the PAXgene miRNA kit for fixed scalp, the miRNeasy kit for PBMCs, and the RNeasy kit for mouse skin. In humans, TCRbeta sequencing was performed on scalp tissue and on sorted CD4+ and CD8+ peripheral blood T cells from healthy controls and from patients with patchy or totalis/universalis alopecia areata.

The paper's findings and limits, for the study overall: Shared TCR sequences between patients were less evident than in mice, which may be partly attributable to HLA diversity in the patient population. Compared with normal scalp, lesional scalp had higher clonality and more expanded CD8+ clones, particularly in alopecia totalis/universalis, a pattern that suggests antigenic drive. Unlike mouse skin, which is dominated by gammadelta T cells, normal human skin has resident alphabeta T cells that are also sequenced, and this complicates analysis of the scalp TCR repertoire.

Source: CD8+ T cells sorted from blood, taken at week 0. The rearranged segments are TRBV29-1 and TRBJ2-3; TRBD2 fits 13 bases in the junction. The receptor's source is a human donor with alopecia areata. The CDR3 is CSVRPGLAGNTDTQYF. The bases are TGCAGCGTACGCCCGGGACTAGCGGGGAACACAGATACGCAGTATTTT.